The T cell receptor beta chain described here comes from a study of CD8 T cells in ankylosing spondylitis. CDR1 is SGHRS and CDR2 is YFSETQ in the germline V gene. The ends were cut back, 4 bases at V and 10 bases at J, with 22 bases in the middle. This CDR3 has 15 residues. Using its own MiXCR run on the 5' RACE reads, TCRdb lists one record per CDR3 protein. The sample records roughly 69,000 distinct CDR3 sequences, over 4% being singletons. The sample taken for sequencing was blood, either unsorted or a sorted T cell fraction (not recorded which). This TCR derives from a male donor with ankylosing spondylitis or in good health (not recorded which). The chain couples TRBV5-1 to TRBJ2-3, with D perhaps TRBD1 (5 bases). Written as DNA, the CDR3 is TGCGCCAGCAGCCCCCCCGACAGCGCGTCGTCTCCGCAGTATTTT. Its translation is CASSPPDSASSPQYF. The variable domain in full, with the rest retrieved from reference TRBV5-1 and TRBJ2-3, is KAGVTQTPRYLIKTRGQQVTLSCSPISGHRSVSWYQQTPGQGLQFLFEYFSETQRNKGNFPGRFSGRQFSNSRSEMNVSTLELGDSALYLCASSPPDSASSPQYFGPGTRLTVL.